This T cell receptor (beta chain) emerged from a study of T cell changes during pregnancy in multiple sclerosis. TCRdb keeps only in-frame clones here, not all; method: immunoSEQ multiplex PCR. Here the sample spans about 46,000 clones, approximately 89% being singletons. After removal of 0 bases from V and 3 bases from J, the junction contained 10 bases not matched to a gene. The germline gives CDR1 SGDLS, CDR2 YYNGEE. The CDR3 loop spans 17 amino acids. The sample in question was CD8+ T cells from peripheral blood mononuclear cells, obtained in the second trimester of pregnancy. The rearrangement links TRBV9 to TRBJ1-2, with 8 positions matching TRBD1. The TCR comes from a female donor with multiple sclerosis, enrolled in a pregnancy study. CDR3 in DNA: TGTGCCAGCAGCGTAGCTCCCGCAGGACAGGGAGACTATGGCTACACCTTC. This gives the protein CASSVAPAGQGDYGYTF.